This T cell receptor (beta chain) was profiled in a study of T cell repertoires in cytomegalovirus infection. Study overall: Public TCR beta signatures were indicative of both CMV infection and a matching HLA type. Findings and caveats of the study: Dominant in the ex vivo response were TCR beta clonotypes restricted by HLA-C and specific for CMV.

The germline gives CDR1 MNHNS, CDR2 SASEGT. The CDR3 spans 14 residues. The V and J ends lost 0 bases and 7 bases respectively, with 12 bases between them. Remarks on this clonotype: What it recognizes is unknown.

MiXCR, run by TCRdb on the reads, gives a single entry per CDR3 protein. The repertoire holds roughly 570,000 distinct CDR3 sequences, with approximately 40% as singletons. V usage is TRBV6-1 and J usage is TRBJ1-2; D unresolved. This receptor was taken from a human donor in good health (CMV status not recorded). Some clones in this sample may be carry-over from other donors' samples. Specimen: cultured PBMCs, collected from culture after CMV antigen stimulation. The CDR3 spells CASSEAYGIGGYTF. CDR3 DNA: TGTGCCAGCAGTGAAGCGTATGGGATTGGTGGCTACACCTTC.